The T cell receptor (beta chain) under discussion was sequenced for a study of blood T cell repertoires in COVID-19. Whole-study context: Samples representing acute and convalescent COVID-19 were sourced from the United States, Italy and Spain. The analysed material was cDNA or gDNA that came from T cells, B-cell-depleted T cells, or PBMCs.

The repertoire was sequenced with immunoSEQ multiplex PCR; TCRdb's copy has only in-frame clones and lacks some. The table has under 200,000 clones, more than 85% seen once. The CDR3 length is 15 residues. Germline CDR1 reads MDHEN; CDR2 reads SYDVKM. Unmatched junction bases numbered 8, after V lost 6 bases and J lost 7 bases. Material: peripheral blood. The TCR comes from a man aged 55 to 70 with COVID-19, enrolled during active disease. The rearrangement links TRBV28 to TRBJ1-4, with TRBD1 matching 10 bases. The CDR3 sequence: CASRSGTGVTEKLFF. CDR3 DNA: TGTGCCAGCAGATCCGGGACAGGGGTAACTGAAAAACTGTTTTTT.